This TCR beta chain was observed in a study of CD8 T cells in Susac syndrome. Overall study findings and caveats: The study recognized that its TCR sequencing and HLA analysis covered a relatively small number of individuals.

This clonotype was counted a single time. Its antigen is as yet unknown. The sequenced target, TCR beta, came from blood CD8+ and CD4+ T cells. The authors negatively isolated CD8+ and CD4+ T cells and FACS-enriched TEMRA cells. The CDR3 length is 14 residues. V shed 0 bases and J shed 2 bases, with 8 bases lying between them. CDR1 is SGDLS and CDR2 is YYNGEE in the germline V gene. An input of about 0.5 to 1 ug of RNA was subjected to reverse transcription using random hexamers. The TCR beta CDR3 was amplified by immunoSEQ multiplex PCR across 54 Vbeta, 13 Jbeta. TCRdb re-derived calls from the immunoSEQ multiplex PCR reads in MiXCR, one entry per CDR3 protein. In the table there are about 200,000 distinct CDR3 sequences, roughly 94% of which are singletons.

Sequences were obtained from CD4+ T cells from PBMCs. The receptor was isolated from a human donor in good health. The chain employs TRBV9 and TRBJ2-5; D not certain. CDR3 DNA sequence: TGTGCCAGCAGCGTAGGGCCTAGTCAAGAGACCCAGTACTTC. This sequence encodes CASSVGPSQETQYF.